This T cell receptor (beta chain) originates from a study of blood T cell repertoires in COVID-19. For the study at large: T cells, B-cell-depleted T cells, or PBMCs supplied cDNA or gDNA.

In the authors' workflow: By means of reference gene primer amplification, nucleated cell counts were estimated. The assay was immunoSEQ multiplex PCR, and TCRdb's table has in-frame clones only and misses some. V and J calls and clone size are copied from that table; D and trimming were computed from the DNA. The table shows 100,000 to 150,000 clones, with roughly three quarters occurring only once. CDR3 size: 17 residues. V lost 4 bases to trimming and J lost 0 bases; unmatched junction nucleotides: 9. Germline CDR1 is SGHNT and CDR2 is YYREEE (reference sequence). The chain joins TRBV5-4 to TRBJ2-2; 7 nucleotides agree with TRBD2. Sequenced material: peripheral blood. The clonotype was recovered from a woman in her seventies with acute or convalescent COVID-19. In nucleotides, the CDR3 is TGTGCCAGCAGCGCCCCCCCCCTAGCGGCGAACACCGGGGAGCTGTTTTTT. This translates into CASSAPPLAANTGELFF.